This T cell receptor beta chain was sequenced during a study of coeliac disease. Overall study: Each coeliac patient was active, refractory type I, or diet-controlled. Study-level results: Published gliadin-specific TRB sequences appeared in about 55% of the 18 coeliac samples, 1 of 6 controls. Control samples showed higher TRB and TRG clonality than intraepithelial and lamina propria samples in active celiac disease.

This clone was observed once. Its antigen is not identified. Measured with immunoSEQ multiplex PCR; TCRdb has only the in-frame clones, and not every one. This table has thousands of clones, 55% to 75% appearing once. The sample taken for sequencing was lamina propria lymphocytes from the gut. The clonotype comes from a woman between 18 and 29 years old with active celiac disease.

The CDR3 protein is CASSLRTWRGSRYGYTF. The CDR3 DNA follows: TGTGCCAGCAGCTTGAGGACATGGAGGGGATCGAGATATGGCTACACCTTC. The chain is built from TRBV5-6 and TRBJ1-2; a possible D gene is TRBD1 (5 bases). The CDR3 sequence is 17 residues long. Germline V gene data show CDR1 as SGHDT and CDR2 as YYEEEE. The germline V and J ends were trimmed by 1 base and 5 bases, with 21 bases remaining between them.